Below are 14 T cell receptor beta chains sequenced from a single sample in a study of T-cell memory formation after mild COVID-19. TCRdb re-called the 5' RACE reads through MiXCR, storing one row per CDR3 protein. The data contain roughly 110,000 distinct CDR3 sequences, approximately 15% of them singletons. Sequenced input: PBMCs or a T cell subset sorted from them (not recorded which). These TCRs come from a man between 18 and 35 years old who had mild COVID-19 (a few samples of this study predate the infection). Cell type and time point are not known.

This clonotype showed up many times. The chain employs TRBV4-1 and TRBJ1-5; D is unclear. This CDR3 region has 15 residues. The V end lost 0 bases, the J end lost 1 base, and 7 bases lay between the germline ends. Germline values: CDR1 MGHRA, CDR2 YSYEKL. CDR3 in amino acids: CASSQDGGSNQPQHF. The CDR3 DNA follows: TGCGCCAGCAGCCAAGATGGAGGCAGCAATCAGCCCCAGCATTTT.

The J gene is TRBJ2-1, the V gene TRBV18; TRBD1 matches 9 bases. The J segment lost 3 bases and the V segment lost 6 bases, leaving 6 bases of the junction unmatched. Germline V gene data show CDR1 as KGHSH and CDR2 as LQKENI. The CDR3 totals 15 residues. The DNA for the CDR3 is TGTGCCAGCTCCCCGGGACAGGGATTCTACAATGAGCAGTTCTTC. Its translation: CASSPGQGFYNEQFF. The full variable domain, in which reference TRBV18 and TRBJ2-1 provide the parts outside the CDR3, is NAGVMQNPRHLVRRRGQEARLRCSPMKGHSHVYWYRQLPEEGLKFMVYLQKENIIDESGMPKERFSAEFPKEGPSILRIQQVVRGDSAAYFCASSPGQGFYNEQFFGPGTRLTVL.

This clonotype showed up many times. The chain recombines TRBV20-1 with TRBJ2-7; 8 bases agree with TRBD1. Trimming at V came to 5 bases and at J to 2 bases, leaving 5 bases not matched to a gene. Germline V CDR1 and CDR2: DFQATT, SNEGSKA (reference sequence). This CDR3 region has 13 residues. CDR3 DNA: TGCAGTGCTGTGACAGGGGCTCCCTACGAGCAGTACTTC. Its translation is CSAVTGAPYEQYF.

The chain employs TRBV20-1 and TRBJ2-7; TRBD1 matches at 8 bases. This CDR3 comprises 14 residues. Germline lookup yields CDR1 DFQATT and CDR2 SNEGSKA (reference sequence). V lost 1 base to trimming and J lost 6 bases; unmatched junction nucleotides: 8. Here the CDR3 DNA reads TGCAGTGCTAGAGGTCCCACAGGGGGGTCCGAGCAGTACGTC. Protein product: CSARGPTGGSEQYV.

The gene calls are TRBV6-1 and TRBJ2-5; D is ambiguous. Germline V gene sequence: CDR1 MNHNS, CDR2 SASEGT. Deletions cut 8 bases from V and 2 bases from J, with 3 bases between. The CDR3 length is 10 residues. The CDR3 loop is CASDQETQYF. CDR3 bases: TGTGCCAGCGATCAAGAGACCCAGTACTTC.

The sample holds a few counts of this clonotype. The genes are TRBV27 and TRBJ2-7; no firm D call. The CDR3 totals 13 residues. Germline assignment: CDR1 MNHEY and CDR2 SMNVEV (reference sequence). The V and J ends lost 4 bases and 0 bases respectively, with 7 bases between them. CDR3: CASSYRSSYEQYF. The CDR3, as DNA: TGTGCCAGCAGTTACCGTAGCTCCTACGAGCAGTACTTC.

This chain connects TRBV2 to TRBJ2-7, with 7 bases that match TRBD2. Trimming cost V 2 bases and J 5 bases; bases outside gene matches: 9. Germline values: CDR1 SNHLY, CDR2 FYNNEI. The CDR3 covers 15 residues. The CDR3 spells CASSEPQAGDDEQYF. In DNA, the CDR3 is TGTGCCAGCAGTGAACCCCAGGCGGGGGATGACGAGCAGTACTTC.

The rearrangement uses TRBV4-3 and TRBJ2-5, with D unresolved. The CDR3 contains 13 residues. The germline V and J ends were trimmed by 4 bases and 6 bases, with 12 bases remaining between them. Germline V lookup: CDR1 LGHNA, CDR2 YSLEER. CDR3 protein: CASSRTGSQTQYF. The CDR3 DNA is TGCGCCAGCAGCCGAACCGGCAGTCAGACCCAGTACTTC.

The V call is TRBV6-2 or TRBV6-3, the J call TRBJ1-1; D unresolved. V was trimmed by 5 bases and J by 1 base, leaving 8 bases between them. Looked up from germline, CDR1 is MNHEY and CDR2 is SVGEGT. This CDR3 comprises 13 residues. This chain's CDR3 is CASSKQPNTEAFF. DNA of the CDR3: TGTGCCAGCAGTAAGCAGCCGAACACTGAAGCTTTCTTT.

The chain is built from TRBV20-1 and TRBJ2-3; 12 nucleotides align to TRBD2. V lost 6 bases and J lost 4; bases outside the gene matches: 14. From germline, CDR1 is DFQATT and CDR2 SNEGSKA (reference sequence). This CDR3 is built from 17 residues. The CDR3 DNA reads TGCAGTGCCCGACTACTCCTAGCGGGGGGGCGTGCAGATACGCAGTATTTT. Its protein is CSARLLLAGGRADTQYF.

The sample holds a few counts of this clonotype. The chain combines TRBV5-1 with TRBJ2-7; D tentatively reads TRBD1 or TRBD2 (6 bases each). The CDR3 consists of 14 residues. From germline, CDR1 is SGHRS and CDR2 YFSETQ. The V and J ends lost 2 bases and 1 base respectively, with 10 bases between them. The CDR3 sequence: CASSFRGGSYEQYF. CDR3 nucleotide sequence: TGCGCCAGCAGCTTCAGAGGGGGGTCCTACGAGCAGTACTTC. The whole variable domain, filled in from reference TRBV5-1 and TRBJ2-7, reads KAGVTQTPRYLIKTRGQQVTLSCSPISGHRSVSWYQQTPGQGLQFLFEYFSETQRNKGNFPGRFSGRQFSNSRSEMNVSTLELGDSALYLCASSFRGGSYEQYFGPGTRLTVT.

Only a few counts were recorded for this clonotype. The chain combines TRBV12-3 or TRBV12-4 with TRBJ2-7; D call uncertain. The V end was cut by 2 bases, the J end by 0 bases, with 8 bases between. The CDR3 totals 14 residues. CDR3 bases: TGTGCCAGCAGTTTAAACCCTAGCTCCTACGAGCAGTACTTC. Protein sequence: CASSLNPSSYEQYF.

This clonotype was counted a single time. The chain couples TRBV5-1 to TRBJ2-1; the match to TRBD2 covers 7 bases. Trimming took 9 bases from V and 6 from J; bases not matched to a gene: 6. The length of the CDR3 is 12 residues. Germline V gene data show CDR1 as SGHRS and CDR2 as YFSETQ. The CDR3 here is CATGRGGNEQFF. CDR3 coding DNA: TGCGCCACGGGGAGGGGTGGCAATGAGCAGTTCTTC.

The table lists this clonotype with a few counts. This chain joins TRBV7-6 and TRBJ2-3, with D possibly being TRBD2 (6 bases). Germline V lookup: CDR1 SGHVS, CDR2 FNYEAQ. The CDR3 covers 17 residues. The germline V and J ends were trimmed by 3 bases and 0 bases, with 16 bases remaining between them. This chain's CDR3 is CASSLLGGDTSTDTQYF. The CDR3 DNA is TGTGCCAGCAGCTTGCTCGGCGGGGATACTAGCACAGATACGCAGTATTTT.